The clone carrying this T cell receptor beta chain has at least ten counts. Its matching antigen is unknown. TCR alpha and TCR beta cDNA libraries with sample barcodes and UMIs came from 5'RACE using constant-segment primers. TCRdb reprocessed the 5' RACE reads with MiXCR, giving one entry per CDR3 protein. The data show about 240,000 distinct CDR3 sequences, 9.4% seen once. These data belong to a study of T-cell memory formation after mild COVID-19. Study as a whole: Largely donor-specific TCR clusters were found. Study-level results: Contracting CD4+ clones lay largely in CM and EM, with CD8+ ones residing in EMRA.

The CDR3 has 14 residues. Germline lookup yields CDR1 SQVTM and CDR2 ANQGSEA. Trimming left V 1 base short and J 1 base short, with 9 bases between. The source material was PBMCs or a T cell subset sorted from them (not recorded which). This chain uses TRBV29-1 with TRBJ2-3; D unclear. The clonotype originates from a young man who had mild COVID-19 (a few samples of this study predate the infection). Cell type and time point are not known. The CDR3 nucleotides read TGCAGCGTTGAAGGGAGCGATCGCACAGATACGCAGTATTTT. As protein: CSVEGSDRTDTQYF.